One and the same sample provided the 17 T cell receptor beta chains below, sequenced in a study of cytomegalovirus exposure and HLA in healthy donors. The method was immunoSEQ multiplex PCR; TCRdb's version includes in-frame clones alone and lacks a portion of them. The sample carries about 180,000 clones, 85% recorded once. The sample comprised PBMCs. These receptors were obtained from a man between 18 and 29 years old in good health and CMV-seropositive.

This chain joins TRBV18 and TRBJ2-5, with 8 positions matching TRBD1. Germline V gene lookup returns CDR1 KGHSH and CDR2 LQKENI. The CDR3 is made up of 13 amino acids. The V segment lost 5 bases and the J segment 3 bases; nucleotides outside the gene matches: 2. The CDR3: CASSLTGEETQYF. The CDR3 region has the DNA TGTGCCAGCTCATTGACAGGGGAAGAGACCCAGTACTTC.

This clone has more than one count but fewer than ten. V and J are TRBV9 and TRBJ2-7; TRBD1 matches 10 bases. The CDR3 loop spans 14 amino acids. The V gene end was trimmed by 3 bases and the J gene end by 2 bases; junction bases not matched to a gene: 2. Germline-derived CDR1 and CDR2 are SGDLS and YYNGEE. The CDR3 is CASSGGQGPYEQYF. DNA of the CDR3: TGTGCCAGCAGCGGGGGACAGGGGCCCTACGAGCAGTACTTC.

The J gene is TRBJ1-2, the V gene TRBV13, with 10 bases that match TRBD1. The CDR3 extends over 14 amino acids. The germline CDR1 and CDR2 sequences are PRHDT and FYEKMQ (reference sequence). V shed 5 bases, J shed 5 bases, and the junction held 5 bases outside the gene matches. The CDR3: CASSLSGQGYGYTF. The CDR3 DNA is TGTGCCAGCAGCCTTTCGGGACAGGGGTATGGCTACACCTTC.

The gene calls are TRBV4-2 and TRBJ2-1; 7 bases are shared with TRBD2. This CDR3 comprises 16 residues. The junction had 10 bases not matched to a gene; V was cut back by 0 bases and J by 8 bases. Germline V gene lookup returns CDR1 LGHNA and CDR2 YNFKEQ. DNA of the CDR3: TGTGCCAGCAGCCAAGATGGCCAGCGGGGTCCCCATGAGCAGTTCTTC. It yields the protein CASSQDGQRGPHEQFF.

The chain has TRBV7-2 and TRBJ2-7; a possible D gene is TRBD2 (6 bases). Per germline, CDR1 SGHTA and CDR2 FQGNSA. This CDR3 has 13 residues. Deletions cut 4 bases from V and 9 bases from J, with 16 bases between. The CDR3 region is CASSSGPLEGQYF. Written as DNA, the CDR3 is TGTGCCAGCAGCTCGGGACCGCTGGAGGGGCAGTACTTC.

This rearrangement joins TRBV19 to TRBJ2-3; D might be TRBD1 (6 bases). The ends were cut back, 4 bases at V and 2 bases at J, with 13 bases in the middle. In germline, CDR1 is LNHDA, CDR2 SQIVND (reference sequence). The CDR3 covers 15 residues. As DNA, the CDR3 is TGTGCCAGTAGTAGCGGACAGAGCTTCACAGATACGCAGTATTTT. Amino acids: CASSSGQSFTDTQYF.

This rearrangement joins TRBV6-1 to TRBJ1-5; D uncertain. From germline, CDR1 is MNHNS and CDR2 SASEGT. Trimming stripped 4 bases from V and 5 bases from J, with 9 bases between. The CDR3 contains 13 residues. This CDR3 is CASSVRYDQPQHF. CDR3 in DNA: TGTGCCAGCAGTGTCAGATACGATCAGCCCCAGCATTTT.

About this clone itself: Because it lacks the conserved phenylalanine or tryptophan at the end, this CDR3 is likely a read error. This chain links TRBV28 with TRBJ1-3; 8 bases are a match to TRBD1. Germline CDR1 is MDHEN and CDR2 is SYDVKM. The CDR3 extends over 16 amino acids. The CDR3 coding sequence is TGTGCCAGCAGTTTGGACAGGGCCCCCTCTCGAAACACCATATATATT. Encoded protein: CASSLDRAPSRNTIYI.

The rearrangement links TRBV6-1 to TRBJ2-7; 9 nucleotides align to TRBD1. The junction had 9 bases not matched to a gene; V was cut back by 4 bases and J by 5 bases. Germline values: CDR1 MNHNS, CDR2 SASEGT. This CDR3 is built from 15 residues. The CDR3 bases are TGTGCCAGCAGTGGCCAGACAGGGGGTCGCCACGAGCAGTACTTC. Amino acids: CASSGQTGGRHEQYF.

The chain combines TRBV20-1 with TRBJ2-7; D is unresolved. Trimming shortened V by 4 bases and J by 6 bases, and 10 bases separated the two germline ends. Germline CDR1 DFQATT, CDR2 SNEGSKA (reference sequence). This CDR3 is built from 11 residues. CDR3 sequence: CSATYSREQYF. The CDR3 bases are TGCAGTGCTACCTATAGCCGCGAGCAGTACTTC.

The V gene is TRBV27, the J gene TRBJ2-2; D perhaps matches TRBD1 (6 bases). Germline CDR1 and CDR2: MNHEY and SMNVEV (reference sequence). Trimming took 10 bases from V and 7 from J, leaving 19 bases between them. This CDR3 contains 14 residues. CDR3 region: CAIAPGRGHGELFF. The DNA for the CDR3 is TGTGCCATCGCACCGGGCAGGGGTCACGGGGAGCTGTTTTTT.

This clone was observed a few times. This chain uses TRBV6-5 with TRBJ1-2; 7 nucleotides align to TRBD1. Germline values: CDR1 MNHEY, CDR2 SVGAGI. The ends lost 4 bases at V and 7 bases at J; junction bases unmatched: 6. This CDR3 comprises 13 residues. CDR3 region: CASSLSGGSGYTF. CDR3 DNA sequence: TGTGCCAGCAGTTTATCAGGGGGGAGTGGCTACACCTTC.

This clone turned up a few times. The chain uses TRBV6-5 and TRBJ2-5; TRBD1 agrees at 8 bases. V shed 4 bases, J shed 3 bases, and the junction held 1 base outside the gene matches. The CDR3 spans 13 residues. Per the germline V gene, CDR1 is MNHEY and CDR2 is SVGAGI. The CDR3 nucleotides read TGTGCCAGCAGTTTGACAGGGGAAGAGACCCAGTACTTC. This sequence encodes CASSLTGEETQYF.

The rearrangement uses TRBV5-1 and TRBJ1-5, with D perhaps matching TRBD1 (6 bases). V was pared by 3 bases and J by 4 bases, with 14 bases between. The CDR3 length is 15 residues. The germline gives CDR1 SGHRS, CDR2 YFSETQ. DNA for the CDR3: TGCGCCAGCAGCTCGATGCCTGGACAGAATCAGCCCCAGCATTTT. This sequence encodes CASSSMPGQNQPQHF.

The chain links TRBV7-9 to TRBJ1-3, with TRBD1 matching over 7 bases. With 10 bases clipped from V and 4 bases from J, the junction kept 19 bases outside the gene matches. Germline values: CDR1 SEHNR, CDR2 FQNEAQ (reference sequence). This CDR3 spans 17 amino acids. CDR3 protein: CAIGRGGRIVGGNTIYF. The DNA for the CDR3 is TGTGCCATCGGCCGAGGGGGCAGAATTGTAGGAGGAAACACCATATATTTT.

The gene calls are TRBV6-6 and TRBJ1-2; a weak D match, TRBD1 (6 bases). The germline V gene has CDR1 MNHNY and CDR2 SVGAGI (reference sequence). This CDR3 has 13 amino acids. The ends were cut back, 5 bases at V and 8 bases at J, with 15 bases in the middle. The CDR3 sequence: CASSLRGGRGYTF. CDR3 sequence (DNA): TGTGCCAGCAGTCTCCGAGGGGGTCGGGGCTACACCTTC.

V usage is TRBV30 and J usage is TRBJ1-1; D is undetermined. V was shortened by 1 base and J by 0 bases, with 6 bases between the two germline ends. Germline V CDR1 and CDR2: GTSNPN, SVGIG (reference sequence). The CDR3 loop spans 13 amino acids. The CDR3 sequence is CAWSETLNTEAFF. The CDR3 DNA is TGTGCCTGGAGTGAGACACTGAACACTGAAGCTTTCTTT.